The entry below gives a single TCR beta chain sequence along with its context. Its matching antigen is unknown. The data were taken from a study of siplizumab effects on memory and regulatory T cells. Per-sample assaying covered 80,000 to 100,000 TCR templates. Produced via immunoSEQ multiplex PCR; TCRdb's table is partial and in-frame only. The data show over 80,000 clones, with approximately 90% seen just once and under 2% held by the top ten. The study, taken as a whole, reports: Alloreactive CD4+ clones that could be mapped were on average about 70% Treg-derived with siplizumab, against about 30% in controls. Roughly 75-97% of dividing CD4+ or CD8+ clones were without an attributable naive or memory phenotype.

The receptor's source is a human donor in good health. Sequencing was carried out using Tregs sorted from blood.

As DNA, the CDR3 is TGTGCCAGTAGGCCCAGGACGGGAAGCTCCTACAATGAGCAGTTCTTC. Protein product: CASRPRTGSSYNEQFF. This rearrangement joins TRBV19 to TRBJ2-1; possibly TRBD2 for D (5 bases). Germline V gene lookup returns CDR1 LNHDA and CDR2 SQIVND (reference sequence). This CDR3 is built from 16 residues. V lost 6 bases to trimming and J lost 0 bases, with 15 bases between them. Using reference TRBV19 and TRBJ2-1 for the parts outside the CDR3, the full variable domain is DGGITQSPKYLFRKEGQNVTLSCEQNLNHDAMYWYRQDPGQGLRLIYYSQIVNDFQKGDIAEGYSVSREKKESFPLTVTSAQKNPTAFYLCASRPRTGSSYNEQFFGPGTRLTVL.